This T cell receptor beta chain was obtained from a study of circulating CD8 cells and anti-PD-1 response in melanoma. On the study more broadly: About 55% of the 13 melanoma patients received first-line anti-PD-1 therapy.

General observations from the study: Clonotype sharing was highest between DPOS and TIGIT subsets. DNEG was most diverse; TIGIT repertoires were least diverse.

A word on this clonotype: Its antigen remains unknown.

The QIAseq Immune Repertoire TCR panel built the libraries from 15 ng of total RNA. In TCRdb, the reads were re-called with MiXCR into one record per CDR3 protein. The data hold around 150 distinct CDR3 sequences, with 26% observed a single time. The CDR3 runs 16 residues. The V segment lost 7 bases and the J segment 8 bases; nucleotides outside the gene matches: 15. Germline assignment: CDR1 MDHEN and CDR2 SYDVKM. Sorting of live CD3+CD8+TCRalphabeta+ cells by PD-1 and/or TIGIT gave four subsets. The clonotype was recovered from a human donor with melanoma. V is TRBV28 and J is TRBJ2-1; 9 nucleotides agree with TRBD2. The sequenced sample was CD8+ T cells from PBMCs, obtained at baseline or after one month of anti-PD-1 therapy (not recorded which). The CDR3 spells CASTPTVWLAGDEQFF. CDR3 coding DNA: TGTGCCAGCACCCCCACGGTGTGGTTAGCGGGAGATGAGCAGTTCTTC. The entire variable domain, with the rest obtained from reference TRBV28 and TRBJ2-1, is as follows: DVKVTQSSRYLVKRTGEKVFLECVQDMDHENMFWYRQDPGLGLRLIYFSYDVKMKEKGDIPEGYSVSREKKERFSLILESASTNQTSMYLCASTPTVWLAGDEQFFGPGTRLTVL.